The 32 T cell receptor beta chains given below trace back to one sample, sequenced in a study of vaccination effects on CD4 cells after COVID-19 (dated 2022 in TCRdb). The ViraFEST assay stimulated PBMC with viral peptide pools and then used TCR sequencing to identify antigen-specific CD4+ T cell clonotypes by expansion. After around 11 days of culture, CD4+ T cells were isolated with the EasySep CD4+ T cell isolation kit. Library preparation was by the immunoSEQ multiplex PCR assay. The table comes from immuneACCESS by way of TCRdb, which keeps in-frame sequences with V and J called. Part of the clones is missing from these tables; in studies checked, under half for an unresolved V gene and the rest for unknown reasons. In this sample the table shows 50,000 to 75,000 clones, 75% to 85% of which occur a single time. About 2.7% of the sample goes to the ten largest clones. Their cognate antigens are unknown.

The source was CD4+ T cells from PBMCs cultured with HCoV-229E spike peptides, collected before COVID-19 vaccination. Sample cell subset or site, as interpreted from the label and publication: HCoV-229E spike overlapping peptide pool stimulation. All receptors come from a human donor who received a COVID-19 vaccine.

The CDR3 bases are TGTGCCAGCAGCCCAACCGGGACAGGGTTTTCACCCCTCCACTTT. This gives the protein CASSPTGTGFSPLHF. The chain couples TRBV7-3 to TRBJ1-6; 9 bases align to TRBD1. Unmatched junction bases numbered 8, after V lost 5 bases and J lost 9 bases. Germline values: CDR1 SGHTA, CDR2 FQGTGA. This CDR3 contains 15 residues.

This clone was observed a single time. This sequence joins TRBV27 and TRBJ2-3, with D possibly being TRBD2 (6 bases). Germline V gene sequence: CDR1 MNHEY, CDR2 SMNVEV (reference sequence). Between the trimmed V and J ends, which lost 4 bases and 3 bases, there was a span of 14 bases. CDR3 length: 15 amino acids. This CDR3 is CASSSRGGKTDTQYF. In DNA form, the CDR3 reads TGTGCCAGCAGTTCAAGGGGAGGAAAAACAGATACGCAGTATTTT.

The CDR3 spells CASSLAQGATSAFF. CDR3 bases: TGTGCCAGCAGCTTAGCTCAGGGGGCTACGTCGGCTTTCTTT. The chain joins TRBV7-9 to TRBJ1-1; TRBD1 matches 8 bases. In germline, CDR1 is SEHNR, CDR2 FQNEAQ (reference sequence). The CDR3 extends over 14 amino acids. J lost 11 bases, V lost 0 bases, and 8 bases had no gene match.

This chain connects TRBV7-3 to TRBJ2-3, with TRBD2 matching over 9 bases. The V and J ends lost 0 bases and 4 bases, in that order; junction bases with no gene match: 2. Germline V lookup: CDR1 SGHTA, CDR2 FQGTGA. The CDR3 runs to 15 residues. CDR3 DNA sequence: TGTGCCAGCAGCTTAACGCCTAGCGGGGCAGATACGCAGTATTTT. Its protein is CASSLTPSGADTQYF.

V and J are TRBV11-2 and TRBJ2-7, with D perhaps given as TRBD1 or TRBD2 (5 bases each). This CDR3 spans 14 amino acids. Per the germline V gene, CDR1 is SGHAT and CDR2 is FQNNGV. Trimming cost V 4 bases and J 4 bases, with 14 bases left between them. In DNA, the CDR3 is TGTGCCAGCAGCTCCTCGAGGGGAGCGTACGAGCAGTACGTC. It is translated as CASSSSRGAYEQYV.

J is TRBJ2-7 and V is TRBV2; D may be TRBD1 (6 bases). Trimming shortened V by 8 bases and J by 0 bases, and 14 bases separated the two germline ends. Per the germline V gene, CDR1 is SNHLY and CDR2 is FYNNEI. The CDR3 is 14 residues long. This chain's CDR3 is CASRQTGSSYEQYV. Here the CDR3 DNA reads TGTGCCAGCCGGCAAACAGGGAGCTCCTACGAGCAGTACGTC.

The J gene is TRBJ1-4, the V gene TRBV7-2; tentative D call: TRBD1 (6 bases). Trimming removed 5 bases from V and 6 bases from J, with 13 bases in between. Germline CDR1 SGHTA, CDR2 FQGNSA. The length of the CDR3 is 14 residues. Written as DNA, the CDR3 is TGTGCCAGCAGCCGCGTGGGGGGCGATGAAAAACTGTTTTTT. Protein product: CASSRVGGDEKLFF.

This clone turned up a few times. The CDR3 loop reads CASSLRLAGDNEQFF. The CDR3 coding sequence is TGTGCCAGCAGCTTACGACTAGCGGGGGATAATGAGCAGTTCTTC. The genes are TRBV4-2 and TRBJ2-1, with 12 bases lining up with TRBD2. The CDR3 consists of 15 residues. Germline V gene sequence: CDR1 LGHNA, CDR2 YNFKEQ. V was clipped by 5 bases and J by 7 bases; unmatched bases: 6.

This clone came up a few times. The genes are TRBV19 and TRBJ1-5, with a weak D call TRBD1 (6 bases). Germline V CDR1 and CDR2: LNHDA, SQIVND (reference sequence). This CDR3 spans 16 amino acids. Trimming shortened V by 4 bases and J by 0 bases, and 13 bases separated the two germline ends. CDR3 residues: CASSTYRDISNQPQHF. DNA of the CDR3: TGTGCCAGTAGTACCTACAGGGACATTAGCAATCAGCCCCAGCATTTT.

CDR3 loop: CATSDTGGYNEQFF. CDR3 nucleotides: TGTGCCACCAGTGATACAGGGGGGTACAATGAGCAGTTCTTC. The rearrangement links TRBV24-1 to TRBJ2-1, with TRBD1 matching over 8 bases. Trimming removed 3 bases from V and 4 bases from J; junction bases left unmatched: 1. This CDR3 comprises 14 residues. Looked up from germline, CDR1 is KGHDR and CDR2 is SFDVKD.

This clone was observed a single time. The chain recombines TRBV2 with TRBJ1-6; D remains unclear. The V gene lost 4 bases and the J gene lost 9 bases, with 16 bases spanning the gap. CDR1 is SNHLY, CDR2 FYNNEI, per germline. The CDR3 consists of 15 residues. This CDR3 is CASSVTDPGGSPLHF. Written as DNA, the CDR3 is TGTGCCAGCAGTGTAACTGACCCTGGTGGTTCACCCCTCCACTTT.

The chain joins TRBV5-1 to TRBJ1-1; TRBD1 is a possible D gene (5 bases). This CDR3 comprises 14 residues. CDR1 and CDR2 (germline): SGHRS, YFSETQ. Trimming left V 4 bases short and J 0 bases short, with 10 bases between. The CDR3 reads CASSIQVMNTEAFF. CDR3 coding DNA: TGCGCCAGCAGCATACAGGTAATGAACACTGAAGCTTTCTTT.

The rearrangement links TRBV7-9 to TRBJ1-2, with D perhaps matching TRBD1 (6 bases). In germline, CDR1 is SEHNR, CDR2 FQNEAQ (reference sequence). Between the trimmed V and J ends, which lost 1 base and 3 bases, there was a span of 9 bases. CDR3 length: 14 amino acids. CDR3 amino acids: CASSLEAGDYGYTF. The CDR3, as DNA: TGTGCCAGCAGCTTAGAGGCAGGGGACTATGGCTACACCTTC.

This chain links TRBV12-3 or TRBV12-4 with TRBJ1-2, with D maybe TRBD1 (5 bases). Trimming left V 3 bases short and J 4 bases short, with 9 bases between. This CDR3 is 13 amino acids long. The CDR3 DNA is TGTGCCAGCAGTTTCGGACAACTCTATGGCTACACCTTC. It encodes CASSFGQLYGYTF.

V and J are TRBV5-4 and TRBJ1-2, with no clear D. With 4 bases removed from V and 0 bases from J, the gap between germline ends came to 4 bases. This CDR3 comprises 12 residues. CDR1 SGHNT and CDR2 YYREEE come from the germline V gene (reference sequence). The CDR3, as DNA: TGTGCCAGCAGCGCGCCTAACTATGGCTACACCTTC. It yields the protein CASSAPNYGYTF.

The genes are TRBV28 and TRBJ2-2; 8 positions match TRBD2. Germline V lookup: CDR1 MDHEN, CDR2 SYDVKM. CDR3 length: 15 amino acids. The ends lost 5 bases at V and 2 bases at J; junction bases unmatched: 4. The CDR3, as DNA: TGTGCCAGCAGTCCGGGAGGGGAAAACACCGGGGAGCTGTTTTTT. The encoded protein is CASSPGGENTGELFF. Based on the CDR3 plus reference TRBV28 and TRBJ2-2, the full variable domain is DVKVTQSSRYLVKRTGEKVFLECVQDMDHENMFWYRQDPGLGLRLIYFSYDVKMKEKGDIPEGYSVSREKKERFSLILESASTNQTSMYLCASSPGGENTGELFFGEGSRLTVL.

V usage is TRBV18 and J usage is TRBJ1-2, with D tentatively TRBD1 (6 bases). Germline CDR1 and CDR2: KGHSH and LQKENI. The CDR3 is made up of 14 amino acids. V was trimmed by 3 bases and J by 7 bases, leaving 15 bases between them. CDR3 in DNA: TGTGCCAGCTCACCCCAAGGGGGTGAGGGTGGCTACACCTTC. This sequence encodes CASSPQGGEGGYTF. The variable domain in full, with the rest retrieved from reference TRBV18 and TRBJ1-2, is NAGVMQNPRHLVRRRGQEARLRCSPMKGHSHVYWYRQLPEEGLKFMVYLQKENIIDESGMPKERFSAEFPKEGPSILRIQQVVRGDSAAYFCASSPQGGEGGYTFGSGTRLTVV.

In regard to this clone: One junction end does not reproduce the germline sequence, and a read error may be involved. The rearrangement links TRBV5-1 to TRBJ2-3, with D tentatively TRBD1 or TRBD2 (5 bases each). CDR3 length: 14 residues. CDR1 is SGHRS, CDR2 YFSETQ, per germline. DNA of the CDR3: TGCGCCAGCAGATTGGGGACCAACACAGATACGCAGTATTTT. Translation gives CASRLGTNTDTQYF.

The chain joins TRBV12-5 to TRBJ2-3, with TRBD2 as a possible D gene (5 bases). With 9 bases removed from V and 4 bases from J, the gap between germline ends came to 17 bases. This CDR3 is built from 14 residues. In germline, CDR1 is LGHNT, CDR2 FRNRAP. CDR3 in DNA: TGTGCTAGCCGTCCGAGGGAGACTTCAGATACGCAGTATTTT. The encoded protein is CASRPRETSDTQYF.

The sample holds a few counts of this clone. The genes are TRBV5-1 and TRBJ1-6, with 9 bases lining up with TRBD1. The CDR3 consists of 16 residues. CDR1 and CDR2 (germline): SGHRS, YFSETQ. The V gene end was trimmed by 4 bases and the J gene end by 8 bases; junction bases not matched to a gene: 10. The CDR3 loop is CASSPGSGQGDSPLHF. DNA for the CDR3: TGCGCCAGCAGCCCAGGTTCGGGACAGGGCGATTCACCCCTCCACTTT. The complete variable domain, with remaining parts taken from reference TRBV5-1 and TRBJ1-6, reads KAGVTQTPRYLIKTRGQQVTLSCSPISGHRSVSWYQQTPGQGLQFLFEYFSETQRNKGNFPGRFSGRQFSNSRSEMNVSTLELGDSALYLCASSPGSGQGDSPLHFGNGTRLTVT.

The J gene is TRBJ2-2, the V gene TRBV30; 7 nucleotides align to TRBD1. Germline trimming cut 2 bases from V and 7 bases from J; bases unmatched to any gene: 10. Germline CDR1 is GTSNPN and CDR2 is SVGIG (reference sequence). The CDR3 totals 15 residues. DNA for the CDR3: TGTGCCTGGAGTTCCATCACAGGGGCTAACGGGGAGCTGTTTTTT. Residues: CAWSSITGANGELFF.

The genes are TRBV5-6 and TRBJ1-2; no clear D gene. The V and J ends lost 2 bases and 4 bases respectively, with 18 bases between them. Per germline, CDR1 SGHDT and CDR2 YYEEEE. This CDR3 is built from 16 residues. The CDR3 DNA sequence: TGTGCCAGCAGCTTAGGCGGGCCCCTTATCGGCTATGGCTACACCTTC. It yields the protein CASSLGGPLIGYGYTF.

The CDR3 bases are TGTGCCAGCAGCTTAAGGGGGCAGGATTCACCCCTCCACTTT. Amino acids: CASSLRGQDSPLHF. This chain links TRBV7-9 with TRBJ1-6; TRBD1 aligns across 7 bases. CDR3 length: 14 amino acids. Trimming took 2 bases from V and 8 from J; bases not matched to a gene: 3. Germline loops: CDR1 SEHNR, CDR2 FQNEAQ (reference sequence).

The V and J genes are TRBV5-1 and TRBJ2-5, with D possibly matching TRBD1 (6 bases). This CDR3 comprises 15 residues. CDR1 and CDR2 from the germline V gene are SGHRS and YFSETQ. V lost 1 base, J lost 4 bases, and 14 bases lay in between. In DNA form, the CDR3 reads TGCGCCAGCAGCTTGTACAGGGTGGATGGAGAGACCCAGTACTTC. Its translation: CASSLYRVDGETQYF. Filled out from reference TRBV5-1 and TRBJ2-5, the complete variable domain reads KAGVTQTPRYLIKTRGQQVTLSCSPISGHRSVSWYQQTPGQGLQFLFEYFSETQRNKGNFPGRFSGRQFSNSRSEMNVSTLELGDSALYLCASSLYRVDGETQYFGPGTRLLVL.

The rearrangement uses TRBV7-3 and TRBJ2-1, with 7 positions matching TRBD2. V trimming: 1 base; J trimming: 9 bases; junction bases outside the gene matches: 6. This CDR3 contains 14 residues. Looked up from germline, CDR1 is SGHTA and CDR2 is FQGTGA. CDR3 sequence reads: CASSLMGGEGEQFF. The CDR3 region has the DNA TGTGCCAGCAGCTTAATGGGGGGGGAGGGTGAGCAGTTCTTC.

The chain joins TRBV5-5 to TRBJ1-2; D is undetermined. V dropped 4 bases and J dropped 1 base, with 8 bases sitting between them. This CDR3 is 13 amino acids long. Germline CDR1 reads SGHKS; CDR2 reads YYEKEE (reference sequence). CDR3 region: CASSPTVNYGYTF. CDR3 DNA: TGTGCCAGCAGCCCTACAGTTAACTATGGCTACACCTTC.

The CDR3 spells CASSLTDLSTDTQYF. In DNA, the CDR3 is TGTGCCAGCAGCCTCACGGACCTCAGCACAGATACGCAGTATTTT. The rearrangement links TRBV7-2 to TRBJ2-3; D is undetermined. CDR1 SGHTA and CDR2 FQGNSA come from the germline V gene. V lost 5 bases and J lost 0, with 12 bases in between. The CDR3 consists of 15 residues.

The chain joins TRBV30 to TRBJ1-2; D might be TRBD1 (6 bases). This CDR3 spans 12 amino acids. Germline V lookup: CDR1 GTSNPN, CDR2 SVGIG (reference sequence). V lost 8 bases and J lost 8, with 18 bases in between. CDR3 sequence: CASHRVIKGYTF. The DNA for the CDR3 is TGTGCCAGCCACAGGGTAATTAAGGGCTACACCTTC.

In this sample, this clone turned up once. The chain combines TRBV14 with TRBJ1-2, with D possibly matching TRBD1 (5 bases). Germline V gene sequence: CDR1 SGHDN, CDR2 FVKESK. This CDR3 contains 15 residues. V gave up 5 bases and J gave up 6 bases, with 19 bases separating them. CDR3 bases: TGTGCCAGCAGCTTACGCAGGGAAGGTGGGGATGGCTACACCTTC. It encodes CASSLRREGGDGYTF.

The chain employs TRBV7-3 and TRBJ2-2; possible D gene TRBD1, 6 bases. The CDR3 is 15 residues long. Germline V gives CDR1 SGHTA, CDR2 FQGTGA. V lost 4 bases and J lost 4, with 13 bases in between. The CDR3 region is CASSSSGTPTGELFF. CDR3 nucleotides: TGTGCCAGCAGCTCCTCCGGGACACCCACCGGGGAGCTGTTTTTT.

V usage is TRBV24-1 and J usage is TRBJ2-2; 8 bases agree with TRBD1. CDR3 length equals 16 residues. The germline CDR1 and CDR2 sequences are KGHDR and SFDVKD. V was clipped by 3 bases and J by 7 bases; unmatched bases: 9. This CDR3 is CATSDHGQGRNGELFF. CDR3 sequence (DNA): TGTGCCACCAGTGATCATGGACAGGGTCGGAACGGGGAGCTGTTTTTT.

V is TRBV6-2 or TRBV6-3 and J is TRBJ2-7, with D maybe TRBD1 (5 bases). The V gene lost 5 bases and the J gene lost 1 base, with 12 bases spanning the gap. Germline V lookup: CDR1 MNHEY, CDR2 SVGEGT. This CDR3 has 14 amino acids. For the CDR3, the DNA is TGTGCCAGCAGTCCCCAGGGATGGTCCTACGAGCAGTACGTC. The encoded protein is CASSPQGWSYEQYV.